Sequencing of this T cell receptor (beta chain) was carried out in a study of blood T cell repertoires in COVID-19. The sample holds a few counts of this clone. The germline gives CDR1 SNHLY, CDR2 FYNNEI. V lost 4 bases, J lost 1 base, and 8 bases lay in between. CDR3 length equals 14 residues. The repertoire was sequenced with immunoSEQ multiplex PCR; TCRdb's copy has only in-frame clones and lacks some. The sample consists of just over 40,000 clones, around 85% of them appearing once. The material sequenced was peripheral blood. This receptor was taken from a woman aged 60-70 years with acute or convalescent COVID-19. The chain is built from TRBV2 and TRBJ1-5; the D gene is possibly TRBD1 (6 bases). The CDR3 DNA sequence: TGTGCCAGCAGTGGGACAGAGAGCAATCAGCCCCAGCATTTT. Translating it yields CASSGTESNQPQHF.